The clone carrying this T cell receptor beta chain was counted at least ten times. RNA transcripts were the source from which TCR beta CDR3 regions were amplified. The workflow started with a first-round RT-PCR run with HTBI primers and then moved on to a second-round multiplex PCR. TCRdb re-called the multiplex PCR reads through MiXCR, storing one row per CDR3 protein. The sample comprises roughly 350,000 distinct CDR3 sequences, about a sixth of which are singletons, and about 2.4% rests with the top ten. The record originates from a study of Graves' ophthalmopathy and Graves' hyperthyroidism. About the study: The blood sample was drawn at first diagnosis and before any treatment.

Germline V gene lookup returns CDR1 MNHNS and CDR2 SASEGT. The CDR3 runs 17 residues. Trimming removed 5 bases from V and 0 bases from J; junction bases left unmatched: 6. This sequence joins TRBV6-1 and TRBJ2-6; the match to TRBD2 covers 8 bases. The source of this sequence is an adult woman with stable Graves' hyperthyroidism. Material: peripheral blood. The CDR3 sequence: CASSKSGSGSGANVLTF. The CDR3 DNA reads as TGTGCCAGCAGTAAGAGCGGGAGTGGCTCTGGGGCCAACGTCCTGACTTTC.